This is a list of T cell receptor beta chains from one sample in a study of beta chain features in type 1 diabetes. Produced via immunoSEQ multiplex PCR; TCRdb's table is partial and in-frame only. Of roughly 730,000 clones listed, over 10% are singletons. The sample was naive CD4+ T cells from blood. The receptor source for this set is a man between 18 and 29 years old with type 1 diabetes. Both conserved end residues are part of each CDR3. Fields, in order: CDR3 DNA, CDR3 protein, D gene, J gene, V gene, clone size. D genes are given only for firm matches. Clone size is shown for a subset of rows, as once, few, many or a class of expanded clone.

CDR3nt: TGCGCCAGCAGCCAAGCGTGGCAGACCTCTGGGGCCAACGTCCTGACTTTC
CDR3aa: CASSQAWQTSGANVLTF
d_gene: .
j_gene: TRBJ2-6
v_gene: TRBV4-1
abundance: .

CDR3nt: TGTGCCAGCAGTGAAGGCGGGCCCAAGTGGAATGAAAAACTGTTTTTT
CDR3aa: CASSEGGPKWNEKLFF
d_gene: .
j_gene: TRBJ1-4
v_gene: TRBV2
abundance: .

CDR3nt: TGTGCCAGCAGTCCGACAGGGTTCTCCTACGAGCAGTACTTC
CDR3aa: CASSPTGFSYEQYF
d_gene: TRBD1
j_gene: TRBJ2-7
v_gene: TRBV6-5
abundance: once

CDR3nt: TGTGCCAGCAGCAATAGGGCTAGCGATTTCACAGATACGCAGTATTTT
CDR3aa: CASSNRASDFTDTQYF
d_gene: .
j_gene: TRBJ2-3
v_gene: TRBV7-9
abundance: few

CDR3nt: TGTGCCAGCAGCGTAGGCCCCCAGCGTAGAAGTGAAGCTTTCTTT
CDR3aa: CASSVGPQRRSEAFF
d_gene: .
j_gene: TRBJ1-1
v_gene: TRBV9
abundance: few

CDR3nt: TGTGCCACGGACGGCTCTGAAGCTTTCTTT
CDR3aa: CATDGSEAFF
d_gene: .
j_gene: TRBJ1-1
v_gene: TRBV28
abundance: .

CDR3nt: TGTGCCACCAGCAGAGTCCTTAACTCTGGAAACACCATATATTTT
CDR3aa: CATSRVLNSGNTIYF
d_gene: .
j_gene: TRBJ1-3
v_gene: TRBV15
abundance: .

CDR3nt: TGTGCCAGCAGCGTAGGGACGGCAAACAGCGGGACCCAGTACTTC
CDR3aa: CASSVGTANSGTQYF
d_gene: .
j_gene: TRBJ2-5
v_gene: TRBV9
abundance: few

CDR3nt: TGCGCCAGCAGCTTGGGAGGGCTTTTCAATCAGCCCCAGCATTTT
CDR3aa: CASSLGGLFNQPQHF
d_gene: .
j_gene: TRBJ1-5
v_gene: TRBV5-1
abundance: few

CDR3nt: TGTGCCAGCATCCAAGGACAGTTTGAAGCTTTCTTT
CDR3aa: CASIQGQFEAFF
d_gene: .
j_gene: TRBJ1-1
v_gene: TRBV7-9
abundance: .

CDR3nt: TGTGCCATCAGTGAGTGGGGCGAGCAGTACTTC
CDR3aa: CAISEWGEQYF
d_gene: .
j_gene: TRBJ2-7
v_gene: TRBV10-3
abundance: few

CDR3nt: TGTGCCAGCAGCGATCGGGGGCTCTACAATGAGCAGTTCTTC
CDR3aa: CASSDRGLYNEQFF
d_gene: .
j_gene: TRBJ2-1
v_gene: TRBV7-9
abundance: .

CDR3nt: TGTGCCTCCGGGGGCGACACCGGGGAGCTGTTTTTT
CDR3aa: CASGGDTGELFF
d_gene: .
j_gene: TRBJ2-2
v_gene: TRBV6-5
abundance: .

CDR3nt: TGTGCCATCAGTGAGGCACCGGGACAACCTCTGAGGGACATTCAGTACTTC
CDR3aa: CAISEAPGQPLRDIQYF
d_gene: .
j_gene: TRBJ2-4
v_gene: TRBV10-3
abundance: few

CDR3nt: TGTGCCAGCAGTACGGAGAGCAATCAGCCCCAGCATTTT
CDR3aa: CASSTESNQPQHF
d_gene: .
j_gene: TRBJ1-5
v_gene: TRBV6-1
abundance: few

CDR3nt: TGTGCCTGGAGTGTTGTACGGACAGCCCTGGGCCCAGATACGCAGTATTTT
CDR3aa: CAWSVVRTALGPDTQYF
d_gene: .
j_gene: TRBJ2-3
v_gene: TRBV30
abundance: few

CDR3nt: TGTGCCAGCAGCCCTTGGGACTGGGGAGAGACCCAGTACTTC
CDR3aa: CASSPWDWGETQYF
d_gene: .
j_gene: TRBJ2-5
v_gene: TRBV5-6
abundance: .

CDR3nt: TGTGCCAGCAGTTCAGTCACAGGCGGCACTGAAGCTTTCTTT
CDR3aa: CASSSVTGGTEAFF
d_gene: .
j_gene: TRBJ1-1
v_gene: TRBV6-6
abundance: .

CDR3nt: TGCACCAGCAGCCAAGACCCCGGACAGGGGGCTTTTGGGCAGCCCCAGCATTTT
CDR3aa: CTSSQDPGQGAFGQPQHF
d_gene: .
j_gene: TRBJ1-5
v_gene: TRBV1
abundance: .

CDR3nt: TGTGCCAGCAGTCAAGGGACAGCTCAGACCCAGTACTTC
CDR3aa: CASSQGTAQTQYF
d_gene: TRBD1
j_gene: TRBJ2-5
v_gene: TRBV13
abundance: few

CDR3nt: TGCGCCAGCAGCCAGACCGGGAACACCGGGGAGCTGTTTTTT
CDR3aa: CASSQTGNTGELFF
d_gene: .
j_gene: TRBJ2-2
v_gene: TRBV4-1
abundance: .

CDR3nt: TGCGCCAGCACCGACAGGGGTGATGGCCACGAGCAGTACTTC
CDR3aa: CASTDRGDGHEQYF
d_gene: TRBD1
j_gene: TRBJ2-7
v_gene: TRBV5-1
abundance: few

CDR3nt: TGTGCCTGGAGTGGTAGGGGGTCGGGCGAAAAACTGTTTTTT
CDR3aa: CAWSGRGSGEKLFF
d_gene: .
j_gene: TRBJ1-4
v_gene: TRBV30
abundance: .

CDR3nt: TGCGCCAGCAGCCAGCAACCGGGATCACGGGGGGAGCTGTTTTTT
CDR3aa: CASSQQPGSRGELFF
d_gene: .
j_gene: TRBJ2-2
v_gene: TRBV4-1
abundance: few

CDR3nt: TGTGCCAGTAGTCCAACGACTAGCAGGGACGAGCAGTACTTC
CDR3aa: CASSPTTSRDEQYF
d_gene: TRBD2
j_gene: TRBJ2-7
v_gene: TRBV19
abundance: few

CDR3nt: TGTGCCAGCAGTGATACGGGGTCCTATGGCTACACCTTC
CDR3aa: CASSDTGSYGYTF
d_gene: .
j_gene: TRBJ1-2
v_gene: TRBV25-1
abundance: .

CDR3nt: TGTGCCAGCAGCTTAGGTGACAGCCACTACGAGCAGTACTTC
CDR3aa: CASSLGDSHYEQYF
d_gene: .
j_gene: TRBJ2-7
v_gene: TRBV7-8
abundance: few

CDR3nt: TGTGCCAGCAGCTTTCAACAGGGGTTTGAGGGAGTTAGCACTGAAGCTTTCTTT
CDR3aa: CASSFQQGFEGVSTEAFF
d_gene: TRBD1
j_gene: TRBJ1-1
v_gene: TRBV7-9
abundance: .

CDR3nt: TGTGCCAGTAGTATAGGCGTCCAAGAGACCCAGTACTTC
CDR3aa: CASSIGVQETQYF
d_gene: .
j_gene: TRBJ2-5
v_gene: TRBV19
abundance: .